The 22 T cell receptor beta chains listed next were all sequenced from one sample in a study of blood T cells in healthy people across ages. Alongside a J-beta primer mix, a sample-barcoded 5' primer served in a second PCR lasting about 7 to 12 cycles. From the 5' RACE reads, TCRdb called clonotypes with MiXCR, one entry per CDR3 protein. The sample includes 850,000 to 1,000,000 distinct CDR3 sequences, roughly half of them seen just once. Sequencing was performed on blood. Every receptor here comes from a woman aged 60-70 years in good health.

This clonotype was recorded once. V and J are TRBV6-6 and TRBJ2-1; 7 nucleotides agree with TRBD2. Trimming removed 10 bases from V and 3 bases from J; junction bases left unmatched: 9. There are 14 residues in the CDR3. CDR1 MNHNY and CDR2 SVGAGI come from the germline V gene (reference sequence). This CDR3 is CATLVGGDYNEQFF. CDR3 sequence (DNA): TGTGCCACCCTGGTGGGGGGGGACTACAATGAGCAGTTCTTC.

This clonotype turned up a few times. The rearrangement joins TRBV28 to TRBJ2-7; possibly TRBD2 for D (6 bases). CDR1 and CDR2 (germline): MDHEN, SYDVKM. The length of the CDR3 is 14 residues. V was shortened by 0 bases and J by 4 bases, with 10 bases between the two germline ends. CDR3 nucleotide sequence: TGTGCCAGCAGTTTATGGGCAGGGAGGTACGAGCAGTACTTC. Amino acid sequence: CASSLWAGRYEQYF.

The chain links TRBV6-2 or TRBV6-3 to TRBJ2-6; 15 bases match TRBD2. From germline, CDR1 is MNHEY and CDR2 SVGEGT. The V segment lost 5 bases and the J segment 3 bases; nucleotides outside the gene matches: 11. This CDR3 is built from 20 residues. CDR3 loop: CASSPQRTSGRGLGANVLTF. In nucleotides, the CDR3 is TGTGCCAGCAGTCCCCAAAGGACTAGCGGGAGGGGTCTTGGGGCCAACGTCCTGACTTTC.

The CDR3, as DNA: TGTGCCAGCAGCTTAGCCTGGGGACTAGCGGTGGAAGAGACCCAGTACTTC. Protein sequence: CASSLAWGLAVEETQYF. This rearrangement joins TRBV7-2 to TRBJ2-4; 11 nucleotides agree with TRBD2. Judging by the DNA end, TRBJ2-5 fits better; the J call may be wrong. The CDR3 consists of 17 residues. In germline, CDR1 is SGHTA, CDR2 FQGNSA.

The CDR3 nucleotides read TGTGCCAGCAGTGAAGCGCTTCAGGCCGCAACTAATGAAAAACTGTTTTTT. Protein sequence: CASSEALQAATNEKLFF. V and J are TRBV2 and TRBJ1-4; no reliable D call. V was shortened by 0 bases and J by 0 bases, with 11 bases between the two germline ends. This CDR3 contains 17 residues. Looked up from germline, CDR1 is SNHLY and CDR2 is FYNNEI.

The CDR3: CASSGRLAGGSYNKQYF. CDR3 bases: TGCGCCAGCAGCGGCCGACTAGCGGGAGGGTCCTACAATAAGCAGTACTTC. The rearrangement links TRBV4-1 to TRBJ2-1; 14 nucleotides match TRBD2. The J call may be in error: the DNA end matches TRBJ2-7 better. This CDR3 spans 17 amino acids. Germline V gene sequence: CDR1 MGHRA, CDR2 YSYEKL.

The chain uses TRBV13 and TRBJ1-2; D is possibly TRBD1 (5 bases). The germline V gene has CDR1 PRHDT and CDR2 FYEKMQ (reference sequence). The length of the CDR3 is 15 residues. V shed 0 bases and J shed 4 bases, with 12 bases lying between them. The CDR3 bases are TGTGCCAGCAGCTTAGGTGCCAGGGCCATCTATGGCTACACCTTC. Translated: CASSLGARAIYGYTF.

The rearrangement links TRBV20-1 to TRBJ1-6; D might be TRBD1 (5 bases). The germline V gene encodes CDR1 DFQATT and CDR2 SNEGSKA (reference sequence). This CDR3 comprises 12 residues. CDR3 in DNA: TGCAGCGCGCGGGGGTTTAATTCACCCCTCCACTTT. This codes for CSARGFNSPLHF.

This clonotype was detected a few times. The genes are TRBV10-3 and TRBJ2-3; possibly TRBD2 for D (5 bases). This CDR3 comprises 13 residues. V was trimmed by 10 bases and J by 2 bases, leaving 13 bases between them. From germline, CDR1 is ENHRY and CDR2 SYGVKD. CDR3 region: CATNSGSTDTQYF. The CDR3 nucleotides are TGTGCCACGAATTCGGGGTCCACAGATACGCAGTATTTT.

This rearrangement joins TRBV7-9 to TRBJ1-2; possible D gene TRBD1, 6 bases. In germline, CDR1 is SEHNR, CDR2 FQNEAQ (reference sequence). The V and J ends lost 6 bases and 4 bases respectively, with 12 bases between them. The CDR3 spans 13 residues. CDR3 in DNA: TGTGCCAGCAGTACGCAACAGGGCTATGGCTACACCTTC. Its translation is CASSTQQGYGYTF.

There are a few counts of this clonotype. The chain uses TRBV29-1 and TRBJ2-3; D tentatively reads TRBD1 or TRBD2 (5 bases each). Germline CDR1 reads SQVTM; CDR2 reads ANQGSEA. V lost 4 bases, J lost 3 bases, and 11 bases lay in between. The CDR3 consists of 13 residues. The CDR3 reads CSVAPGPTDTQYF. CDR3 DNA: TGCAGCGTTGCCCCGGGACCGACAGATACGCAGTATTTT.

The chain couples TRBV4-3 to TRBJ2-1, with D maybe TRBD2 (6 bases). Germline CDR1 and CDR2: LGHNA and YSLEER. The V end was cut by 3 bases, the J end by 9 bases, with 12 bases between. The CDR3 runs 13 residues. In nucleotides, the CDR3 is TGCGCCAGCAGCCAGGGACTTAGCGGTGAGCAGTTCTTC. Amino acid sequence: CASSQGLSGEQFF.

This chain links TRBV24-1 with TRBJ1-2; D is possibly TRBD1 (6 bases). The V end was cut by 7 bases, the J end by 3 bases, with 17 bases between. This CDR3 comprises 15 residues. Germline lookup yields CDR1 KGHDR and CDR2 SFDVKD. For the CDR3, the DNA is TGTGCCACCAGGGGATCGCAGGGGTCGGACTATGGCTACACCTTC. This codes for CATRGSQGSDYGYTF.

This clonotype has only a few counts. This chain links TRBV4-2 with TRBJ1-1, with a tentative D call TRBD1 (6 bases). The CDR3 is made up of 19 amino acids. From germline, CDR1 is LGHNA and CDR2 YNFKEQ. The ends were cut back, 3 bases at V and 0 bases at J, with 23 bases in the middle. The CDR3 region has the DNA TGTGCCAGCAGCCAGAATATTCTCCGGAGACAGGTCATGAACACTGAAGCTTTCTTT. It encodes CASSQNILRRQVMNTEAFF.

Only one count was recorded for this clonotype. This chain joins TRBV6-5 and TRBJ2-1; maybe TRBD2 (6 bases). Germline CDR1 is MNHEY and CDR2 is SVGAGI. The CDR3 consists of 15 residues. Trimming removed 6 bases from V and 2 bases from J, with 14 bases in between. The CDR3 loop reads CASSRDSGPYNEQFF. The CDR3 region has the DNA TGTGCCAGCAGCCGTGACAGCGGGCCCTACAATGAGCAGTTCTTC.

This clonotype has a single count. The rearrangement uses TRBV3-1 and TRBJ2-1, with 10 bases lining up with TRBD2. The germline V gene has CDR1 LGHDT and CDR2 YNNKEL (reference sequence). V dropped 4 bases and J dropped 5; count of bases not matched to a gene: 11. CDR3 length: 17 residues. The CDR3 nucleotides read TGTGCCAGCAGCCCAGAACCGACTAGCGGGCTACACAATGAGCAGTTCTTC. It codes for CASSPEPTSGLHNEQFF.

The V and J genes are TRBV28 and TRBJ2-5; 11 nucleotides agree with TRBD1. The J call may not be correct, given that the DNA end is closer to TRBJ2-7. The germline V gene has CDR1 MDHEN and CDR2 SYDVKM. This CDR3 has 16 residues. The DNA for the CDR3 is TGTGCCAGCAAGAACCCGGGACAGGGGGTACTCTACGAGCAGTACTTC. Its translation is CASKNPGQGVLYEQYF.

V and J are TRBV7-2 and TRBJ2-5, with 9 nucleotides matching TRBD2. The germline V gene encodes CDR1 SGHTA and CDR2 FQGNSA. The CDR3 contains 16 residues. Germline trimming cut 4 bases from V and 4 bases from J; bases unmatched to any gene: 10. The CDR3, as DNA: TGTGCCAGCAGCTCCCGGGGTCTAGCGGGAATAGAGACCCAGTACTTC. Translation: CASSSRGLAGIETQYF. The variable domain in full, with the rest retrieved from reference TRBV7-2 and TRBJ2-5, is GAGVSQSPSNKVTEKGKDVELRCDPISGHTALYWYRQSLGQGLEFLIYFQGNSAPDKSGLPSDRFSAERTGGSVSTLTIQRTQQEDSAVYLCASSSRGLAGIETQYFGPGTRLLVL.

The J gene is TRBJ1-5, the V gene TRBV20-1, with TRBD1 matching 7 bases. Germline V gene data show CDR1 as DFQATT and CDR2 as SNEGSKA (reference sequence). The CDR3 is made up of 16 amino acids. Trimming removed 5 bases from V and 0 bases from J; junction bases left unmatched: 10. The CDR3 region is CSASDRVGSSNQPQHF. The CDR3 coding sequence is TGCAGTGCTTCAGACAGGGTCGGTTCTAGCAATCAGCCCCAGCATTTT.

The genes are TRBV4-2 and TRBJ1-2; D ambiguous. This CDR3 is built from 14 residues. CDR1 LGHNA and CDR2 YNFKEQ come from the germline V gene. Trimming stripped 0 bases from V and 7 bases from J, with 12 bases between. Here the CDR3 reads CASSQDRIEAGYTF. The CDR3, as DNA: TGTGCCAGCAGCCAAGATCGAATAGAGGCTGGCTACACCTTC.

This chain links TRBV5-1 with TRBJ1-6; 8 bases map to TRBD1. Looked up from germline, CDR1 is SGHRS and CDR2 is YFSETQ. J lost 2 bases, V lost 4 bases, and 8 bases had no gene match. The CDR3 sequence is 17 residues long. CDR3 protein: CASSTGQEVPYNSPLHF. As DNA, the CDR3 is TGCGCCAGCAGCACGGGACAGGAGGTCCCCTATAATTCACCCCTCCACTTT.

This clonotype occurred a few times. DNA for the CDR3: TGTGCCAGCAGTGTGAACGGAGAGCAGTTCTTC. Its protein product is CASSVNGEQFF. This chain links TRBV12-3 or TRBV12-4 with TRBJ2-1; D is ambiguous. V lost 5 bases, J lost 10 bases, and 9 bases lay in between. The CDR3 runs to 11 residues.